This passage covers 22 T cell receptor beta chains from one sample sequenced in a study of blood T cell repertoires in COVID-19. The data were produced by immunoSEQ multiplex PCR, yet TCRdb's version contains in-frame clones alone and is incomplete. The sample consists of approximately 19,000 clones, around 90% of them appearing once. Sequenced: peripheral blood. These receptors all stem from a human donor in a cohort sampled during active COVID-19.

The J gene is TRBJ2-7, the V gene TRBV12-3 or TRBV12-4; no definite D call. Trimming shortened V by 6 bases and J by 5 bases, and 11 bases separated the two germline ends. This CDR3 contains 12 residues. The CDR3 sequence: CASSEFQHEQYF. CDR3 nucleotides: TGTGCCAGCAGCGAGTTCCAACACGAGCAGTACTTC.

V usage is TRBV7-8 and J usage is TRBJ2-5; the match to TRBD2 covers 8 bases. The CDR3 sequence is 14 residues long. Germline CDR1 reads SGHVS; CDR2 reads FQNEAQ. V was pared by 6 bases and J by 7 bases, with 10 bases of the junction left unmatched. This CDR3 is CASSPQAGEATQYF. CDR3 in DNA: TGTGCCAGCAGTCCACAAGCGGGGGAAGCGACCCAGTACTTC.

This clone was detected a few times. This sequence joins TRBV24-1 and TRBJ2-3; D possibly corresponds to TRBD2 (7 bases). The CDR3 is 14 residues long. V gave up 5 bases and J gave up 3 bases, with 11 bases separating them. Germline values: CDR1 KGHDR, CDR2 SFDVKD. In DNA form, the CDR3 reads TGTGCCACCAGTGTGGGGGGGGCAACAGATACGCAGTATTTT. Translating gives CATSVGGATDTQYF.

The chain carries TRBV5-6 and TRBJ2-2; tentatively, D is TRBD2 (5 bases). The germline V gene has CDR1 SGHDT and CDR2 YYEEEE. V lost 0 bases and J lost 1, with 13 bases in between. This CDR3 has 17 residues. The CDR3 is CASSLVGAGRNTGELFF. CDR3 bases: TGTGCCAGCAGCTTGGTCGGCGCGGGCAGGAACACCGGGGAGCTGTTTTTT.

In this sample, this clone turned up once. This chain links TRBV9 with TRBJ2-1; 8 nucleotides line up with TRBD2. Germline loops: CDR1 SGDLS, CDR2 YYNGEE. V lost 0 bases, J lost 4 bases, and 3 bases stayed unmatched. This CDR3 is 15 amino acids long. The CDR3: CASSVETSGYNEQFF. The CDR3 bases are TGTGCCAGCAGCGTAGAAACTAGCGGATACAATGAGCAGTTCTTC.

The rearrangement joins TRBV7-9 to TRBJ2-1, with TRBD2 matching 11 bases. The CDR3 runs 16 residues. From germline, CDR1 is SEHNR and CDR2 FQNEAQ (reference sequence). The V and J ends lost 5 bases and 6 bases, in that order; junction bases with no gene match: 9. The CDR3 spells CASSGLAGGVGNEQFF. The CDR3 coding sequence is TGTGCCAGCAGCGGTCTAGCGGGAGGAGTGGGCAATGAGCAGTTCTTC.

The chain joins TRBV9 to TRBJ2-7; D remains unclear. Germline V CDR1 and CDR2: SGDLS, YYNGEE. The CDR3 runs 16 residues. The V gene lost 10 bases and the J gene lost 0 bases, with 23 bases spanning the gap. CDR3 loop: CARGTDTRFLSYEQYF. In DNA form, the CDR3 reads TGTGCCCGAGGAACTGATACGCGGTTCCTCTCCTACGAGCAGTACTTC.

This chain connects TRBV5-4 to TRBJ2-7, with 9 bases identical to TRBD2. CDR1 and CDR2 (germline): SGHNT, YYREEE (reference sequence). V was clipped by 4 bases and J by 0 bases; unmatched bases: 5. The CDR3 loop spans 15 amino acids. The CDR3 nucleotides are TGTGCCAGCAGCCCAACTAGCGGGCGCTCCTACGAGCAGTACTTC. It yields the protein CASSPTSGRSYEQYF.

The rearrangement uses TRBV20-1 and TRBJ2-1; 8 nucleotides line up with TRBD2. This CDR3 is 13 amino acids long. V lost 3 bases and J lost 6; bases outside the gene matches: 4. Per germline, CDR1 DFQATT and CDR2 SNEGSKA (reference sequence). CDR3 loop: CSASGGGLNEQFF. In DNA form, the CDR3 reads TGCAGTGCTAGTGGCGGGGGGCTCAATGAGCAGTTCTTC.

DNA for the CDR3: TGTGCCAGCACCTCGCTGGGACAGGGAACTGAAGCTTTCTTT. Amino acids: CASTSLGQGTEAFF. J is TRBJ1-1 and V is TRBV6-5; 9 bases line up with TRBD1. Trimming removed 7 bases from V and 5 bases from J; junction bases left unmatched: 8. Germline-derived CDR1 and CDR2 are MNHEY and SVGAGI. This CDR3 region has 14 residues.

A single count supports this clone. The gene calls are TRBV4-2 and TRBJ2-7; 14 bases fit TRBD2. The V segment lost 0 bases and the J segment 13 bases; nucleotides outside the gene matches: 8. The CDR3 loop spans 15 amino acids. Germline V gene sequence: CDR1 LGHNA, CDR2 YNFKEQ. In DNA, the CDR3 is TGTGCCAGCAGCCAAGATTCCGGGACTAGCGGGAGTTACTACTTC. This gives the protein CASSQDSGTSGSYYF.

The sample holds a few counts of this clone. The V and J genes are TRBV11-2 and TRBJ1-2; D remains ambiguous. Trimming stripped 6 bases from V and 4 bases from J, with 9 bases between. CDR1 is SGHAT, CDR2 FQNNGV, per germline. The length of the CDR3 is 12 residues. CDR3 residues: CASSGGLYGYTF. The CDR3 region has the DNA TGTGCCAGCAGTGGCGGACTCTATGGCTACACCTTC.

J is TRBJ1-2 and V is TRBV6-6, with D perhaps TRBD1 (5 bases). The CDR3 totals 16 residues. Trimming shortened V by 0 bases and J by 6 bases, and 17 bases separated the two germline ends. Germline CDR1 MNHNY, CDR2 SVGAGI (reference sequence). The CDR3 coding sequence is TGTGCCAGCAGTTACTCGCCCGGCCGTCAGGGTAATGGCTACACCTTC. It is translated as CASSYSPGRQGNGYTF.

In DNA form, the CDR3 reads TGTGCCAGCAGCTTCGACAGTTACAATGAGCAGTTCTTC. This gives the protein CASSFDSYNEQFF. The chain combines TRBV7-2 with TRBJ2-1, with D possibly matching TRBD1 (5 bases). The length of the CDR3 is 13 residues. CDR1 and CDR2 (germline): SGHTA, FQGNSA. The V end was cut by 3 bases, the J end by 4 bases, with 7 bases between.

The chain joins TRBV3-1 (or the pseudogene TRBV3-2) to TRBJ1-1, with D possibly matching TRBD1 (5 bases). CDR1 is LGHDT and CDR2 is YNNKEL in the germline V gene (reference sequence). The ends were cut back, 3 bases at V and 8 bases at J, with 10 bases in the middle. This CDR3 has 12 amino acids. In DNA, the CDR3 is TGTGCCAGCAGCCATGTACGGGGGGAAGCTTTCTTT. Its protein product is CASSHVRGEAFF.

This clone has just one count. CDR3 in DNA: TGTGCCAGCAGCTTAAGCGCGGGACCCTACAATGAGCAGTTCTTC. Its translation is CASSLSAGPYNEQFF. This chain links TRBV7-3 with TRBJ2-1, with D tentatively TRBD2 (6 bases). Trimming took off 1 base at V and 2 bases at J, with 9 bases between the two ends. The CDR3 length is 15 residues. Germline V CDR1 and CDR2: SGHTA, FQGTGA.

This rearrangement joins TRBV5-1 to TRBJ2-1; the match to TRBD2 covers 14 bases. With 6 bases clipped from V and 10 bases from J, the junction kept 9 bases outside the gene matches. Germline V gives CDR1 SGHRS, CDR2 YFSETQ. CDR3 size: 15 residues. The CDR3 loop is CASTVTSGRAWEQFF. In DNA form, the CDR3 reads TGCGCCAGCACGGTGACTAGCGGGAGGGCTTGGGAGCAGTTCTTC.

The chain has TRBV2 and TRBJ2-7; no definite D call. Trimming cost V 6 bases and J 2 bases, with 8 bases left between them. Germline V gene data show CDR1 as SNHLY and CDR2 as FYNNEI. The CDR3 covers 12 residues. The CDR3 nucleotides are TGTGCCAGCAGCCCATCCACCTACGAGCAGTACTTC. Translated: CASSPSTYEQYF.

This chain connects TRBV20-1 to TRBJ2-7; D may be TRBD1 (5 bases). This CDR3 contains 14 residues. From germline, CDR1 is DFQATT and CDR2 SNEGSKA (reference sequence). Trimming took off 3 bases at V and 5 bases at J, with 17 bases between the two ends. Here the CDR3 reads CSASSTQGRDEQYF. CDR3 coding DNA: TGCAGTGCTAGTTCGACGCAGGGCCGGGACGAGCAGTACTTC.

This chain joins TRBV4-2 and TRBJ2-5; possibly TRBD1 for D (6 bases). The CDR3 totals 14 residues. Trimming stripped 0 bases from V and 3 bases from J, with 8 bases between. Germline CDR1 LGHNA, CDR2 YNFKEQ. This CDR3 is CASSQDAGEETQYF. The CDR3 DNA reads TGTGCCAGCAGCCAAGACGCAGGGGAAGAGACCCAGTACTTC.

The chain links TRBV4-1 to TRBJ2-1; tentatively, D is TRBD2 (7 bases). Per germline, CDR1 MGHRA and CDR2 YSYEKL. This CDR3 is built from 16 residues. V was trimmed by 2 bases and J by 2 bases, leaving 13 bases between them. CDR3 nucleotides: TGCGCCAGCAGCCAAAAGGGGGGGCAGGCCTACAATGAGCAGTTCTTC. Residues: CASSQKGGQAYNEQFF.

The V gene is TRBV7-2, the J gene TRBJ2-1; 7 nucleotides match TRBD2. CDR3 size: 16 residues. Germline V gene lookup returns CDR1 SGHTA and CDR2 FQGNSA. V trimming: 1 base; J trimming: 0 bases; junction bases outside the gene matches: 3. CDR3: CASSLVRGSSYNEQFF. In DNA, the CDR3 is TGTGCCAGCAGCTTAGTGCGGGGGAGCTCCTACAATGAGCAGTTCTTC.